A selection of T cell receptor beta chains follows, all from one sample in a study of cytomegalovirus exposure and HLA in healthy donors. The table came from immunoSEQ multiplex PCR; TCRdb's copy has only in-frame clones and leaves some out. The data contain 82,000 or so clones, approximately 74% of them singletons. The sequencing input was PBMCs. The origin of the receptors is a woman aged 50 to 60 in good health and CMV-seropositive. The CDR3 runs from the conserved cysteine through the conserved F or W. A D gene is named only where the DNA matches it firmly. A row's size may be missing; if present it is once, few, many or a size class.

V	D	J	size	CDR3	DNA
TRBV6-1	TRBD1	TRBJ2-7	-	CASSKDRASYEQYF	TGTGCCAGCAGTAAGGACAGGGCCTCCTACGAGCAGTACTTC
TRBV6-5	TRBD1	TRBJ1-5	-	CASRPDRAGNQPQHF	TGTGCCAGCAGACCCGACAGGGCCGGCAATCAGCCCCAGCATTTT
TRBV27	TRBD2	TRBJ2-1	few	CASSLLAGTHNEQFF	TGTGCCAGCAGTTTACTAGCGGGAACCCACAATGAGCAGTTCTTC
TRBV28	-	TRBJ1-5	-	CASSLGASVSNQPQHF	TGTGCCAGCAGTTTAGGGGCCAGTGTCAGCAATCAGCCCCAGCATTTT
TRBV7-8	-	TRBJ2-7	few	CASSLGQVGPYEQYF	TGTGCCAGCAGCTTAGGACAGGTTGGCCCCTACGAGCAGTACTTC
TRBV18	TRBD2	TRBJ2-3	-	CASSPTSGRSDTQYF	TGTGCCAGCTCACCCACTAGCGGGAGAAGCGATACGCAGTATTTT
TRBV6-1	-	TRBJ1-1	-	CASRLFGQSYTEAFF	TGTGCCAGCAGATTATTTGGACAGTCCTATACTGAAGCTTTCTTT
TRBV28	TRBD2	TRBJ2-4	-	CASSFVVGGRNIQYF	TGTGCCAGCAGTTTTGTGGTTGGCGGGAGAAACATTCAGTACTTC
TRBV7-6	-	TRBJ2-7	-	CASSSEIRGSYEQYF	TGTGCCAGCAGCTCCGAGATTCGAGGGAGTTACGAGCAGTACTTC
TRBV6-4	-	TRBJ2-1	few	CASSDSAASVNEQFF	TGTGCCAGCAGCGATAGCGCGGCCTCTGTCAATGAGCAGTTCTTC
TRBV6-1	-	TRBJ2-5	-	CASSGQLETQYF	TGTGCCAGCAGTGGTCAGTTGGAGACCCAGTACTTC
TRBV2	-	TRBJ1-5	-	CASSDRRSNQPQHF	TGTGCCAGCAGTGATCGGCGGAGCAATCAGCCCCAGCATTTT
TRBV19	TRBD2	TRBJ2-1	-	CGWGHWTSGREDGNNEQFF	TGTGGGTGGGGACATTGGACTAGCGGGAGGGAAGACGGAAACAATGAGCAGTTCTTC
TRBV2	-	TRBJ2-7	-	CASTRESYEQYF	TGTGCCAGCACACGGGAGTCCTACGAGCAGTACTTC
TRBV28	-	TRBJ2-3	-	CASMERWRSDTQYF	TGTGCCAGCATGGAAAGGTGGCGGTCAGATACGCAGTATTTT
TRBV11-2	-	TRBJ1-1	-	CASSLYRAGARFLDTEAFF	TGTGCCAGCAGCTTGTATCGGGCAGGGGCGCGGTTCTTGGACACTGAAGCTTTCTTT
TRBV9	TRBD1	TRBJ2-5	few	CASSSRTGIEETQYF	TGTGCCAGCAGCTCGCGGACAGGGATTGAAGAGACCCAGTACTTC
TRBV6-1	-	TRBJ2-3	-	CASSALAPDTQYF	TGTGCCAGCAGTGCTCTAGCACCAGATACGCAGTATTTT
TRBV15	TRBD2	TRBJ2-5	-	CATSRVGGSKTQYF	TGTGCCACCAGCAGAGTGGGCGGGAGTAAGACCCAGTACTTC
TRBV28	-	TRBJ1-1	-	CASSTGSNTEAFF	TGTGCCAGCAGTACAGGGTCGAACACTGAAGCTTTCTTT
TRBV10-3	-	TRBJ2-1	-	CAISRSSYNEQFF	TGTGCCATCAGTCGGAGCTCCTACAATGAGCAGTTCTTC
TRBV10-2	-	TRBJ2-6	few	CASSVAGSGANVLTF	TGCGCCAGCAGCGTGGCTGGCTCTGGGGCCAACGTCCTGACTTTC
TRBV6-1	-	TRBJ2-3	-	CASSEKAPGLSQYF	TGTGCCAGCAGTGAGAAGGCCCCGGGACTGAGTCAGTATTTT
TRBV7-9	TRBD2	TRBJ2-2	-	CASSSLAGVLVGELFF	TGTGCCAGCAGCTCGCTAGCGGGAGTTCTGGTCGGGGAGCTGTTTTTT
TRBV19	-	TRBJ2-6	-	CASSIGRLRSGANVLTF	TGTGCCAGTAGTATTGGGAGGCTTCGCTCTGGGGCCAACGTCCTGACTTTC
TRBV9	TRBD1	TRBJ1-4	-	CASNRFGTGGEEKLFF	TGTGCCAGCAACCGTTTTGGGACAGGGGGGGAAGAAAAACTGTTTTTT
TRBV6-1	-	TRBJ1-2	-	CASTEGQGAGRGYTF	TGTGCCAGCACCGAAGGTCAGGGAGCGGGTCGTGGCTACACCTTC
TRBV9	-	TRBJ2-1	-	CASSVAGNEQFF	TGTGCCAGCAGCGTAGCAGGGAATGAGCAGTTCTTC
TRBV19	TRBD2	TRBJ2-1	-	CASSPQRGNNEQFF	TGTGCCAGTAGCCCCCAGCGGGGAAACAATGAGCAGTTCTTC
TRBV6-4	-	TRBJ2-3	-	CASSDDPTSTDTQYF	TGTGCCAGCAGTGACGACCCGACTAGCACAGATACGCAGTATTTT
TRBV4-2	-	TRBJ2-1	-	CASSQVDNYNEQFF	TGTGCCAGCAGCCAAGTGGACAACTACAATGAGCAGTTCTTC
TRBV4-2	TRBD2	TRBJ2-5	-	CASSQELARKTQYF	TGTGCCAGCAGCCAAGAACTAGCGCGGAAGACCCAGTACTTC
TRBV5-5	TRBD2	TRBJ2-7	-	CASSLVPGTSGAYEQYF	TGTGCCAGCAGCTTGGTGCCAGGGACTAGCGGAGCCTACGAGCAGTACTTC
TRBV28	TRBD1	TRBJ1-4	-	CASSPGGFANEKLFF	TGTGCCAGCAGTCCAGGGGGGTTCGCTAATGAAAAACTGTTTTTT
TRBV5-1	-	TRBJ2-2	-	CASSLGHLNTGELFF	TGCGCCAGCAGCTTGGGACACTTGAACACCGGGGAGCTGTTTTTT
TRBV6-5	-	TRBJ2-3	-	CASSYSHTDTQYF	TGTGCCAGCAGTTACTCACACACAGATACGCAGTATTTT
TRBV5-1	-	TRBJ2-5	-	CASSLDGTLEETQYF	TGCGCCAGCAGCTTGGACGGGACTCTTGAAGAGACCCAGTACTTC
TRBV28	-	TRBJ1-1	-	CASSPRTVSEAFF	TGTGCCAGCAGTCCAAGGACAGTTTCTGAAGCTTTCTTT
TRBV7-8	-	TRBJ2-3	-	CASSLAGGTTDTQYF	TGTGCCAGCAGCTTAGCGGGAGGTACCACAGATACGCAGTATTTT
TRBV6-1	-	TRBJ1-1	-	CASSEKVGGYAFF	TGTGCCAGCAGTGAAAAGGTGGGAGGTTATGCTTTCTTT
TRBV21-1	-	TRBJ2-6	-	CASSNSQGISGANVLTF	TGTGCCAGCAGCAATAGCCAGGGCATCTCTGGGGCCAACGTCCTGACTTTC
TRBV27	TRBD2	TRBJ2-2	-	CASSLRTGTSGRNTGELFF	TGTGCCAGCAGTTTACGCACCGGGACTAGCGGGCGGAACACCGGGGAGCTGTTTTTT
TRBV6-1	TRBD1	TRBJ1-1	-	CASSEAGGWNTEAFF	TGTGCCAGCAGTGAAGCAGGGGGCTGGAACACTGAAGCTTTCTTT
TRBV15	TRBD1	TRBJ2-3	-	CATSRESPGQGPDTQYF	TGTGCCACCAGCAGAGAGTCCCCGGGACAGGGCCCAGATACGCAGTATTTT
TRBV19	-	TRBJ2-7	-	CASSSGQPYEQYF	TGTGCCAGTAGCTCAGGTCAGCCCTACGAGCAGTACTTC
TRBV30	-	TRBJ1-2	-	CAWSVGLSRNYGYTF	TGTGCCTGGAGTGTTGGACTTTCGCGTAACTATGGCTACACCTTC
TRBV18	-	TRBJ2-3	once	CASSQSLDSSTDTQYF	TGTGCCAGCTCCCAGTCTCTGGACAGTAGCACAGATACGCAGTATTTT
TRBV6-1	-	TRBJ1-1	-	CASQEAAGEAFF	TGTGCCAGCCAGGAAGCGGCGGGTGAAGCTTTCTTT